This TCR beta chain is drawn from a study of blood T cell repertoires in COVID-19. CDR3 length: 13 residues. Germline CDR1 and CDR2: ENHRY and SYGVKD. Trimming left V 3 bases short and J 7 bases short, with 10 bases between. Donors were grouped by their self-reported clinical history. Cohort 3 donors were reported recovered after two negative PCRs, clearance, or symptom resolution. Measured with immunoSEQ multiplex PCR; TCRdb has only the in-frame clones, and not every one. The table records around 360,000 clones, roughly 90% of them present only once. Sequenced sample: PBMCs or T cells enriched from blood (not recorded which). The chain is built from TRBV10-3 and TRBJ1-5, with D unresolved. This receptor was taken from a woman aged 25 to 39 who had recovered from COVID-19. CDR3 sequence (DNA): TGTGCCATCAGTGATGCTGTTGGCCAGCCCCAGCATTTT. Its protein is CAISDAVGQPQHF.